This entry lists 27 T cell receptor beta chains sequenced from one sample in a study of CD8 T cells in ankylosing spondylitis. Study outcomes and limitations: Made up of roughly 8 highly homologous variants, a TCR beta motif appeared characteristic of ankylosing spondylitis blood.

These receptors have no identified antigens. TCRdb re-called the 5' RACE reads with MiXCR, one entry per CDR3 protein. The table lists about 220,000 distinct CDR3 sequences, about a sixth of them singletons, with about two fifths in the top ten. The material sequenced was blood, either unsorted or a sorted T cell fraction (not recorded which). The receptors come from a male donor with ankylosing spondylitis.

This clonotype was seen a few times. V usage is TRBV6-2 or TRBV6-3 and J usage is TRBJ2-7; D gene ambiguous. Germline CDR1 MNHEY, CDR2 SVGEGT. With 5 bases removed from V and 2 bases from J, the gap between germline ends came to 10 bases. The CDR3 is 13 residues long. The CDR3 DNA follows: TGTGCCAGCAGTAGCGAGGTCCCCTACGAGCAGTACTTC. Translation: CASSSEVPYEQYF.

V and J are TRBV5-1 and TRBJ1-2; D unresolved. CDR3 length equals 13 residues. V lost 2 bases and J 3 bases, leaving 8 bases between the germline ends. Germline-derived CDR1 and CDR2 are SGHRS and YFSETQ. This chain's CDR3 is CASSFGVDYGYTF. CDR3 DNA sequence: TGCGCCAGCAGCTTTGGGGTCGACTATGGCTACACCTTC.

V and J are TRBV4-1 and TRBJ2-7; unclear D gene. In germline, CDR1 is MGHRA, CDR2 YSYEKL. CDR3 length: 11 residues. The V gene lost 0 bases and the J gene lost 6 bases, with 3 bases spanning the gap. As DNA, the CDR3 is TGCGCCAGCAGCCAAGAGTCCGAGCAGTACTTC. The encoded protein is CASSQESEQYF.

This chain uses TRBV20-1 with TRBJ2-7, with TRBD2 as a possible D gene (7 bases). The CDR3 spans 14 residues. Trimming cost V 6 bases and J 4 bases, with 19 bases left between them. Germline assignment: CDR1 DFQATT and CDR2 SNEGSKA (reference sequence). For the CDR3, the DNA is TGCAGTGCACGGGATGGGGGGGCCCTTTACGAGCAGTACTTC. The encoded protein is CSARDGGALYEQYF.

The V call is TRBV24-1, the J call TRBJ1-2; D gene uncertain. Germline V gene lookup returns CDR1 KGHDR and CDR2 SFDVKD. V was clipped by 2 bases and J by 8 bases, with 8 bases between them. This CDR3 comprises 12 residues. As DNA, the CDR3 is TGTGCCACCAGTGATTCCGCCGAGGGCTACACCTTC. This sequence encodes CATSDSAEGYTF.

This clonotype was seen only a few times. The chain uses TRBV27 and TRBJ2-7; D uncertain. V was shortened by 8 bases and J by 3 bases, with 14 bases between the two germline ends. The CDR3 totals 13 residues. Per the germline V gene, CDR1 is MNHEY and CDR2 is SMNVEV (reference sequence). Here the CDR3 DNA reads TGTGCCAGCGCAATTATGGTAGGCTACGAGCAGTACTTC. This encodes CASAIMVGYEQYF.

The J gene is TRBJ1-1, the V gene TRBV6-2 or TRBV6-3, with TRBD1 matching 7 bases. This CDR3 spans 14 amino acids. Germline trimming cut 0 bases from V and 6 bases from J; bases unmatched to any gene: 4. Germline V gene lookup returns CDR1 MNHEY and CDR2 SVGEGT. CDR3 nucleotide sequence: TGTGCCAGCAGTTACTCGGGGCAGGGGGCTGAAGCTTTCTTT. Protein product: CASSYSGQGAEAFF.

Only a few counts were recorded for this clonotype. The chain has TRBV4-2 and TRBJ2-1; D might be TRBD2 (7 bases). The CDR3 runs 18 residues. V was trimmed by 0 bases and J by 3 bases, leaving 18 bases between them. Germline V lookup: CDR1 LGHNA, CDR2 YNFKEQ. The CDR3 DNA follows: TGTGCCAGCAGCCAAGATTTCGGGGGGCGAGGACGCTACAATGAGCAGTTCTTC. This translates into CASSQDFGGRGRYNEQFF.

The chain couples TRBV28 to TRBJ2-7, with 12 bases identical to TRBD2. Germline V gene sequence: CDR1 MDHEN, CDR2 SYDVKM. With V trimmed by 2 bases and J by 3 bases, 14 bases remained unmatched. The CDR3 runs to 19 residues. The CDR3 DNA is TGTGCCAGCAGTTTAACCACCGGGACTAGCGGGCCCCCGGACTACGAGCAGTACTTC. It translates to CASSLTTGTSGPPDYEQYF.

Notes on this clonotype: A junction boundary mismatches the germline segment, possibly from a read error. The V and J genes are TRBV5-1 and TRBJ2-5; D is undetermined. CDR3 length: 12 amino acids. Germline CDR1 and CDR2: SGHRS and YFSETQ. The CDR3 DNA reads as TGCGCCAGCAGCACCCCGGACGGGCGCTGGGTCTTC. The encoded protein is CASSTPDGRWVF.

This chain links TRBV28 with TRBJ2-7; possibly TRBD1 for D (6 bases). V was trimmed by 5 bases and J by 6 bases, leaving 14 bases between them. The CDR3 covers 13 residues. From germline, CDR1 is MDHEN and CDR2 SYDVKM. This CDR3 reads CASSGKQGGEQYF. CDR3 DNA: TGTGCCAGCAGTGGCAAACAGGGTGGCGAGCAGTACTTC.

This clonotype was detected only a few times. CDR3: CASTQTGTGWFEQYF. Written as DNA, the CDR3 is TGTGCCAGCACTCAGACCGGGACAGGGTGGTTCGAGCAGTACTTC. The V and J genes are TRBV28 and TRBJ2-7, with 9 nucleotides matching TRBD1. The CDR3 runs to 15 residues. V shed 7 bases and J 6 bases; nucleotides not matched to a gene: 13. Germline CDR1 is MDHEN and CDR2 is SYDVKM. Full variable domain (missing parts from reference TRBV28 and TRBJ2-7): DVKVTQSSRYLVKRTGEKVFLECVQDMDHENMFWYRQDPGLGLRLIYFSYDVKMKEKGDIPEGYSVSREKKERFSLILESASTNQTSMYLCASTQTGTGWFEQYFGPGTRLTVT.

This clonotype was recorded a few times. The chain carries TRBV2 and TRBJ2-3, with 10 bases that match TRBD2. Germline CDR1 and CDR2: SNHLY and FYNNEI. The CDR3 has 17 residues. V gave up 4 bases and J gave up 0 bases; unmatched junction bases: 7. CDR3 sequence (DNA): TGTGCCAGCAGTGGGAGACTAGCGGGTGCTAGCACAGATACGCAGTATTTT. Translating gives CASSGRLAGASTDTQYF.

J is TRBJ2-1 and V is TRBV7-7; 9 nucleotides agree with TRBD2. Per germline, CDR1 SSHAT and CDR2 FNYEAQ (reference sequence). J gave up 2 bases and V 5 bases, and 7 bases lay outside the gene matches. There are 16 residues in the CDR3. CDR3 region: CASSARLAAPYNEQFF. Written as DNA, the CDR3 is TGTGCCAGCAGCGCCAGACTAGCGGCCCCCTACAATGAGCAGTTCTTC.

This clonotype was recorded a few times. The chain is built from TRBV12-3 or TRBV12-4 and TRBJ1-2; TRBD1 is a possible D gene (5 bases). V lost 5 bases and J lost 12, with 13 bases in between. This CDR3 is 11 amino acids long. This chain's CDR3 is CASSLSGLDTF. As DNA, the CDR3 is TGTGCCAGCAGTCTATCGGGACTCGACACCTTC.

The genes are TRBV3-1 and TRBJ1-1; the D is unclear. CDR3 length equals 15 residues. The ends were cut back, 0 bases at V and 4 bases at J, with 12 bases in the middle. Germline CDR1 LGHDT, CDR2 YNNKEL (reference sequence). The CDR3: CASSQDMTLGTEAFF. The DNA for the CDR3 is TGTGCCAGCAGCCAAGATATGACTTTGGGCACTGAAGCTTTCTTT.

Ten or more counts support this clonotype. V gene TRBV29-1 combines with J gene TRBJ1-1; D not resolved. The CDR3 is 12 residues long. Germline loops: CDR1 SQVTM, CDR2 ANQGSEA. The germline V and J ends were trimmed by 3 bases and 2 bases, with 7 bases remaining between them. The CDR3 spells CSVDSGNTEAFF. The CDR3 DNA reads as TGCAGCGTTGATTCGGGTAACACTGAAGCTTTCTTT.

This clonotype was detected many times. V is TRBV13 and J is TRBJ1-6, with 10 nucleotides matching TRBD1. With 5 bases clipped from V and 7 bases from J, the junction kept 2 bases outside the gene matches. CDR3 length equals 14 residues. Per germline, CDR1 PRHDT and CDR2 FYEKMQ (reference sequence). The CDR3 region is CASSLGQGNSPLHF. The CDR3 DNA reads as TGTGCCAGCAGCCTGGGACAGGGGAATTCACCCCTCCACTTT.

The chain recombines TRBV4-1 with TRBJ2-3; TRBD2 matches 10 bases. V shed 1 base and J 5 bases; nucleotides not matched to a gene: 9. The CDR3 length is 17 residues. The germline CDR1 and CDR2 sequences are MGHRA and YSYEKL. CDR3 in amino acids: CASSQVPSGGAKDTQYF. In DNA, the CDR3 is TGCGCCAGCAGCCAAGTCCCGAGCGGGGGGGCCAAAGATACGCAGTATTTT.

This clonotype turned up a few times. J is TRBJ2-7 and V is TRBV5-1, with D uncertain. Trimming removed 3 bases at V and 1 base at J, with 14 bases between. This CDR3 contains 15 residues. CDR1 SGHRS and CDR2 YFSETQ come from the germline V gene. Written as DNA, the CDR3 is TGCGCCAGCAGCTCCGTCTCGGGCGGATCCTACGAGCAGTACTTC. The encoded protein is CASSSVSGGSYEQYF.

The rearrangement uses TRBV11-3 and TRBJ1-1, with D tentatively TRBD1 (5 bases). CDR1 SGHNT and CDR2 YENEEA come from the germline V gene. CDR3 length equals 12 residues. V lost 6 bases and J 6 bases, leaving 11 bases between the germline ends. For the CDR3, the DNA is TGTGCCAGCAGGCTCCCGGGGGCTGAAGCTTTCTTT. Encoded protein: CASRLPGAEAFF.

The rearrangement links TRBV10-3 to TRBJ2-3; 14 bases match TRBD2. The CDR3 totals 17 residues. V gave up 4 bases and J gave up 4 bases; unmatched junction bases: 7. Germline values: CDR1 ENHRY, CDR2 SYGVKD. This CDR3 is CAISGRLAGGPSDTQYF. The CDR3 bases are TGTGCCATCAGTGGCCGACTAGCGGGAGGGCCTTCAGATACGCAGTATTTT.

This clonotype has a count of ten or more. The chain recombines TRBV7-9 with TRBJ1-3; D call uncertain. Germline-derived CDR1 and CDR2 are SEHNR and FQNEAQ (reference sequence). The CDR3 spans 17 residues. Between the trimmed V and J ends, which lost 1 base and 2 bases, there was a span of 15 bases. The CDR3 region is CASSLVIEILPGNTIYF. DNA for the CDR3: TGTGCCAGCAGCTTAGTCATAGAGATACTTCCTGGAAACACCATATATTTT.

The chain is built from TRBV9 and TRBJ2-7; no clear D gene. V gave up 3 bases and J gave up 2 bases, with 15 bases separating them. CDR1 is SGDLS, CDR2 YYNGEE, per germline. CDR3 length equals 15 residues. CDR3 residues: CASSASPGGTYEQYF. DNA of the CDR3: TGTGCCAGCAGCGCCTCCCCGGGTGGCACCTACGAGCAGTACTTC.

V usage is TRBV5-1 and J usage is TRBJ2-7, with TRBD2 as a possible D gene (5 bases). This CDR3 spans 14 amino acids. V was cut by 4 bases and J by 3 bases, with 14 bases left in between. CDR1 and CDR2 (germline): SGHRS, YFSETQ. CDR3 region: CASSLAGEGYEQYF. CDR3 DNA: TGCGCCAGCAGCCTTGCGGGCGAGGGCTACGAGCAGTACTTC.

This clonotype occurred a few times. The chain recombines TRBV12-3 or TRBV12-4 with TRBJ1-3, with D perhaps matching TRBD1 (5 bases). The CDR3 has 15 amino acids. Trimming took 4 bases from V and 1 from J, leaving 11 bases between them. The DNA of the CDR3 is TGTGCCAGCAGTTCGCCCGGGGGATCTGGAAACACCATATATTTT. Protein sequence: CASSSPGGSGNTIYF.

This clonotype appeared many times. The chain is built from TRBV7-2 and TRBJ2-3, with a weak D call TRBD2 (6 bases). The CDR3 is 16 residues long. Per the germline V gene, CDR1 is SGHTA and CDR2 is FQGNSA. The V gene lost 6 bases and the J gene lost 6 bases, with 22 bases spanning the gap. The CDR3 sequence is CASSSTGAGLHDTQYF. The DNA for the CDR3 is TGTGCCAGCAGTTCAACCGGGGCGGGGCTCCATGATACGCAGTATTTT.